The rows below give T cell receptor beta chains drawn from one sample of a study of T cell responses to AZD1222 COVID-19 vaccine. Measured with immunoSEQ multiplex PCR; TCRdb has only the in-frame clones, and not every one. The profile shows 97,000 or so clones, roughly 84% of them singletons. The sample here was peripheral blood, taken on day 0 of AZD1222 vaccination. The receptors stem from an adult in good health. CDR3s include the opening cysteine and the closing phenylalanine or tryptophan. D genes are given only for firm matches. Part of the rows lack a size; the others show once, few, many or a class for expanded clones.

D gene | J gene | V gene | clone size | CDR3 protein | CDR3 DNA
NA | TRBJ1-1 | TRBV7-2 | NA | CASSFYGNTEAFF | TGTGCCAGCAGCTTCTACGGGAACACTGAAGCTTTCTTT
NA | TRBJ1-3 | TRBV24-1 | NA | CAREGGGSGNTIYF | TGTGCCAGAGAAGGGGGGGGCTCTGGAAACACCATATATTTT
TRBD1 | TRBJ2-5 | TRBV5-4 | NA | CASSPATGRGGETQYF | TGTGCCAGCAGCCCCGCGACAGGGCGAGGTGGAGAGACCCAGTACTTC
NA | TRBJ2-1 | TRBV27 | NA | CATTGYNEQFF | TGTGCCACTACGGGTTACAATGAGCAGTTCTTC
NA | TRBJ1-1 | TRBV29-1 | NA | CSVTDVDHTEAFF | TGCAGCGTTACTGACGTGGACCACACTGAAGCTTTCTTT
NA | TRBJ1-4 | TRBV7-8 | NA | CASSLAYNPTNEKLFF | TGTGCCAGCAGCTTGGCCTATAACCCAACTAATGAAAAACTGTTTTTT
TRBD1 | TRBJ2-7 | TRBV7-9 | NA | CASSDRTGVGGEQYF | TGTGCCAGCAGCGACAGGACAGGGGTGGGAGGCGAGCAGTACTTC
NA | TRBJ2-7 | TRBV20-1 | NA | CSASVGLLSEQYF | TGCAGTGCTAGTGTAGGGCTCCTAAGCGAGCAGTACTTC
NA | TRBJ2-7 | TRBV4-3 | NA | CASSRIVEQYF | TGCGCCAGCAGCCGGATTGTAGAGCAGTACTTC
NA | TRBJ1-6 | TRBV6-5 | NA | CASTIQGGSPLHF | TGTGCCAGCACTATACAGGGCGGATCACCCCTCCACTTT
TRBD1 | TRBJ1-2 | TRBV3-1/TRBV3-2 | NA | CASSLQGGEVTF | TGTGCCAGCAGCCTCCAGGGGGGTGAGGTCACCTTC
NA | TRBJ1-1 | TRBV10-3 | NA | CAISERRNTNTEAFF | TGTGCCATCAGTGAGCGACGTAATACAAACACTGAAGCTTTCTTT
TRBD1 | TRBJ1-1 | TRBV28 | NA | CASSYQHRGSGTEAFF | TGTGCCAGCAGTTACCAACACAGGGGTAGCGGCACTGAAGCTTTCTTT
TRBD2 | TRBJ2-7 | TRBV10-3 | NA | CAISDGLAHEQYF | TGTGCCATCAGTGATGGACTAGCCCACGAGCAGTACTTC
TRBD2 | TRBJ2-7 | TRBV10-3 | NA | CAIRSTSGSYEQYF | TGTGCCATCAGGAGTACTAGCGGCTCCTACGAGCAGTACTTC
NA | TRBJ1-2 | TRBV7-8 | NA | CASSLGVKGDYGYTF | TGTGCCAGCAGCTTAGGGGTGAAGGGAGACTATGGCTACACCTTC
NA | TRBJ2-7 | TRBV3-1/TRBV3-2 | NA | CASSRSGTDYEQYF | TGTGCCAGCAGCCGGTCCGGGACCGATTACGAGCAGTACTTC
NA | TRBJ2-1 | TRBV5-4 | NA | CASSLIGGHEQFF | TGTGCCAGCAGCTTGATCGGAGGGCATGAGCAGTTCTTC
NA | TRBJ2-1 | TRBV6-5 | NA | CASREGRGSYNEQFF | TGTGCCAGCAGGGAGGGAAGGGGCTCCTACAATGAGCAGTTCTTC
NA | TRBJ1-2 | TRBV24-1 | NA | CATSDPAENYGYTF | TGTGCCACCAGTGATCCTGCCGAGAACTATGGCTACACCTTC
NA | TRBJ2-3 | TRBV11-3 | NA | CASSLSRNTDTQYF | TGTGCCAGCAGCTTATCTAGAAACACAGATACGCAGTATTTT
NA | TRBJ1-1 | TRBV11-2 | few | CASSFGMRDTEAFF | TGTGCCAGCAGCTTTGGAATGAGGGACACTGAAGCTTTCTTT
TRBD1 | TRBJ1-1 | TRBV3-1/TRBV3-2 | NA | CASSHNRGGTEAFF | TGTGCCAGCAGCCATAACAGGGGGGGCACTGAAGCTTTCTTT
NA | TRBJ1-2 | TRBV19 | once | CASSQGPYGYTF | TGTGCCAGTAGTCAGGGACCCTATGGCTACACCTTC
NA | TRBJ2-5 | TRBV19 | NA | CASSRTGRTQETQYF | TGTGCCAGTAGTCGCACCGGGAGAACTCAAGAGACCCAGTACTTC
NA | TRBJ1-3 | TRBV7-8 | NA | CASSLARHRFSGNTIYF | TGTGCCAGCAGCTTAGCCCGACACAGATTCTCTGGAAACACCATATATTTT
NA | TRBJ1-4 | TRBV14 | once | CASSLNVLNEKLFF | TGTGCCAGCAGCCTCAACGTCTTGAATGAAAAACTGTTTTTT
NA | TRBJ1-2 | TRBV7-7 | few | CASSLEVDYGYTF | TGTGCTAGCAGCTTAGAGGTGGACTATGGCTACACCTTC
NA | TRBJ2-1 | TRBV24-1 | NA | CATSDTGRGFYEQFF | TGTGCCACCAGTGATACAGGGAGGGGTTTTTATGAGCAGTTCTTC
NA | TRBJ2-3 | TRBV7-9 | NA | CASSGPLKATDTQYF | TGTGCCAGCAGCGGCCCCCTGAAAGCCACAGATACGCAGTATTTT
TRBD1 | TRBJ1-3 | TRBV6-2/TRBV6-3 | NA | CASSYSPGQGASGNTIYF | TGTGCCAGCAGTTACTCCCCGGGACAGGGGGCCTCTGGAAACACCATATATTTT
TRBD1 | TRBJ1-6 | TRBV30 | NA | CAWLRPGQYNSPLHF | TGTGCCTGGCTGAGACCGGGACAGTATAATTCACCCCTCCACTTT
NA | TRBJ1-4 | TRBV2 | NA | CASRLGSTNEKLFF | TGTGCCAGCAGGCTGGGGTCAACTAATGAAAAACTGTTTTTT
NA | TRBJ1-3 | TRBV19 | NA | CASSDTPSGSGNTIYF | TGTGCCAGTAGCGACACACCCTCAGGGTCTGGAAACACCATATATTTT
NA | TRBJ1-2 | TRBV3-1/TRBV3-2 | few | CASSQNTNYGYTF | TGTGCCAGCAGCCAGAATACTAACTATGGCTACACCTTC
NA | TRBJ2-1 | TRBV23-1 | once | CASSQSEFPFYNEQFF | TGCGCCAGCAGTCAATCTGAGTTCCCCTTTTACAATGAGCAGTTCTTC
NA | TRBJ1-4 | TRBV2 | NA | CASQEVNEKLFF | TGTGCCAGCCAAGAGGTTAATGAAAAACTGTTTTTT
NA | TRBJ2-5 | TRBV28 | few | CASSLIAGTETQYF | TGTGCCAGCAGTTTAATTGCGGGTACGGAGACCCAGTACTTC
NA | TRBJ2-3 | TRBV5-6 | NA | CASTVVSLLGAADTQYF | TGTGCCAGCACGGTTGTCAGCCTTCTCGGGGCCGCAGATACGCAGTATTTT
NA | TRBJ1-3 | TRBV18 | NA | CASTTLQSSGNTIYF | TGTGCCAGCACGACCCTACAAAGCTCTGGAAACACCATATATTTT
NA | TRBJ2-7 | TRBV11-2 | NA | CASSLDGHTYEQYF | TGTGCCAGCAGCTTAGACGGACACACCTACGAGCAGTACTTC
NA | TRBJ1-6 | TRBV4-3 | NA | CASSLSSRDSPLHF | TGCGCCAGCAGCCTTTCGTCCCGGGATTCACCCCTCCACTTT
TRBD1 | TRBJ2-7 | TRBV28 | NA | CASSLDRGLYF | TGTGCCAGCAGCCTTGACAGGGGTTTATACTTC
TRBD1 | TRBJ1-1 | TRBV19 | few | CASSTGQGVYLAFF | TGTGCCAGTAGTACCGGACAGGGGGTTTACCTAGCTTTCTTT
NA | TRBJ1-1 | TRBV2 | NA | CASSERGGTEAFF | TGTGCCAGCAGTGAAAGGGGAGGGACTGAAGCTTTCTTT
NA | TRBJ2-3 | TRBV7-2 | once | CASSFVLAGTDTQYF | TGTGCCAGCAGCTTTGTCTTAGCGGGCACAGATACGCAGTATTTT
NA | TRBJ1-1 | TRBV5-1 | NA | CASSLAGAAQQGISMNTEAFF | TGCGCCAGCAGCTTGGCCGGGGCAGCACAACAGGGAATATCAATGAACACTGAAGCTTTCTTT
TRBD2 | TRBJ2-1 | TRBV5-5 | NA | CASSSKRDSYNEQFF | TGTGCCAGCAGCTCTAAGCGGGACTCCTACAATGAGCAGTTCTTC
TRBD2 | TRBJ2-7 | TRBV10-3 | once | CAVSGNVYEQYF | TGTGCCGTTAGCGGGAACGTTTACGAGCAGTACTTC